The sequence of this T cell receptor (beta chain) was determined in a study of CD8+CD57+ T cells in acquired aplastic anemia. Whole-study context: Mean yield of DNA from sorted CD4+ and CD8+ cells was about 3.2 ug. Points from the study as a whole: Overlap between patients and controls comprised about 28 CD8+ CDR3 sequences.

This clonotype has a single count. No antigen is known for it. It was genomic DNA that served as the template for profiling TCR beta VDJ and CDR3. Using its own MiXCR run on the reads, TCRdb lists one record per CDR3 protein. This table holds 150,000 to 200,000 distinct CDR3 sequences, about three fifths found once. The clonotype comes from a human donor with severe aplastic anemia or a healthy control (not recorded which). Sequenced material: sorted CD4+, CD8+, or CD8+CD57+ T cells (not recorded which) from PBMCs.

CDR3 DNA sequence: TGCGCCAGCATTTACGGCGAGCAGTACTTC. Amino acid sequence: CASIYGEQYF. V and J are TRBV5-1 and TRBJ2-7; D is unclear. V was shortened by 6 bases and J by 6 bases, with 7 bases between the two germline ends. The CDR3 runs to 10 residues. From germline, CDR1 is SGHRS and CDR2 YFSETQ.